This section outlines one TCR beta chain sequence together with its context. The assay was immunoSEQ multiplex PCR, and TCRdb's table has in-frame clones only and misses some. The data show 2 million to 2.5 million clones, just under 95% seen once. This entry is derived from a study of shared clonotypes between healthy human individuals. Germline V CDR1 and CDR2: SGHTA, FQGTGA. Deletions cut 5 bases from V and 2 bases from J, with 9 bases between. The CDR3 is 13 amino acids. The sample comprised naive CD4+ T cells from PBMCs. Subset noted: CD45RA+ positively selected. The origin of this receptor is a man younger than 35 in good health. Some clones in this sample may be carry-over from other donors' samples. The chain has TRBV7-3 and TRBJ1-1; D is uncertain. The CDR3 protein is CASSADLNTEAFF. CDR3 in DNA: TGTGCCAGCAGCGCAGACCTCAACACTGAAGCTTTCTTT.